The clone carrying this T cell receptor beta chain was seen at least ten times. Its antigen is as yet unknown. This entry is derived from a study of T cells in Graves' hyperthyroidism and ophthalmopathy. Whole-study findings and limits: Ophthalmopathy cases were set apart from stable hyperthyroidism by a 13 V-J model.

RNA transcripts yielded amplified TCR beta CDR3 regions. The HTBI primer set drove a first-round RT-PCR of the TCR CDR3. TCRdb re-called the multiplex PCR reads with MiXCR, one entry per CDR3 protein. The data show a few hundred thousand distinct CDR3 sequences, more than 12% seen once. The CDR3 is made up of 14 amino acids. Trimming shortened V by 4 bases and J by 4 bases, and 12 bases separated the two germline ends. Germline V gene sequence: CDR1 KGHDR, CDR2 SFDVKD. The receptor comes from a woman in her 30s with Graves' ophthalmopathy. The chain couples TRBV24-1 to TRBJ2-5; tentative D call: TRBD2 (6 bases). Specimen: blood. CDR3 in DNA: TGTGCCACCAGTGAATCACGGGACTCAGAGACCCAGTACTTC. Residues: CATSESRDSETQYF.